This T cell receptor (beta chain) was identified in a study of CD8 T cells in Susac syndrome. cDNA came from approximately 0.5 to 1 ug RNA primed by random hexamers. TCRdb re-analysed the immunoSEQ multiplex PCR reads in MiXCR, keeping a single row per CDR3 protein. The profile shows under 70,000 distinct CDR3 sequences, 90% to 95% of them singletons. The CDR3 extends over 13 amino acids. V lost 5 bases and J 1 base, leaving 8 bases between the germline ends. TEMRA cells were FACS-enriched, unlike CD8+ and CD4+ T cells, which were negatively isolated. The gene calls are TRBV12-3 or TRBV12-4 and TRBJ1-1; no firm D call. What was sequenced was CD8+ T cells from PBMCs. This receptor was taken from a human donor in good health. This chain's CDR3 is CASSRAGNTEAFF. For the CDR3, the DNA is TGTGCCAGCAGTCGGGCCGGGAACACTGAAGCTTTCTTT.